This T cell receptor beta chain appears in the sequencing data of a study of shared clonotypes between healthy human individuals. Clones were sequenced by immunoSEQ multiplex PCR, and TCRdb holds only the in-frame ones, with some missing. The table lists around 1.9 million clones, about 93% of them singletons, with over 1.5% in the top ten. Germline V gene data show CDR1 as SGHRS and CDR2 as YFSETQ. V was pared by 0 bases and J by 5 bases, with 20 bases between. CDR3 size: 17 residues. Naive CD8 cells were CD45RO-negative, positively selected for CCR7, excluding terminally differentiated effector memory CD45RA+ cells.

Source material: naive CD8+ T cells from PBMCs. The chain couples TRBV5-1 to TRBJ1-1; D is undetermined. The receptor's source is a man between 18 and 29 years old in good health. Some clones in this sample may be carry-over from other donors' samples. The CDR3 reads CASSLESSEGWWTEAFF. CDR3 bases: TGCGCCAGCAGCTTGGAATCCTCGGAAGGGTGGTGGACTGAAGCTTTCTTT.